Included here is one T cell receptor beta chain sequence, with context. This clone has ten or more counts. The antigen it binds to is not known. Nothing much larger sits one base from this clone, and base qualities are not available. As encoded in the germline V gene (reference sequence), CDR1 is SEHNR while CDR2 is FQNEAQ. V trim: 5 bases; J trim: 4 bases; unmatched bases: 4. Including the terminal cysteine and phenylalanine, the CDR3 comprises 15 residues. Only the CDR3 region is kept as DNA, spanning 45 bases read in frame from base 1. This entry comes from a study of metastatic and nonmetastatic thyroid tumors (dated by TCRdb to the early 2020s). About the study as a whole: The researchers compared repertoires between peripheral blood samples and tumor or nodule tissue samples from patients with malignant or benign thyroid disease. What the authors observed across the whole study: In both blood and tumor samples, malignant tumors were reported to have significantly higher TCR beta diversity than benign nodules.

The library was built by means of PCR. The sequencer listed for this sample is Illumina HiSeq 4000. The TCR beta-chain CDR3 region of each patient was profiled by high-throughput sequencing. Per the authors' processing: The researchers built a classifier to tell apart papillary thyroid cancer patients with distant metastasis, based on CDR3 differences among clinicopathological groups. The Shannon index was used to measure repertoire diversity, and the Morisita-Horn index was used to measure how similar tumor and blood repertoires were. The raw public data were reprocessed by TCRdb itself: fastp quality trimming at Q25, MiXCR clonotype calling, in-frame beta chains only. The V and J calls and clone size come from TCRdb's table, not from the authors' own analysis. This sample gives approximately 38,000 clones in total; around 17% of them show up just once. The ten top clones hold 9.9% of the sample.

None of the patients had been given any treatment before thyroid surgery. Using T-cell receptor beta sequencing, the researchers looked back retrospectively at clinical samples from patients, gathered between the early 2010s and the late 2010s. The clonotype comes from a female donor with papillary thyroid cancer or a benign thyroid nodule (not recorded which). Some clones in this sample may be carry-over from other donors' samples. Recombination connected TRBV7-9 to TRBJ2-1, with 11 bases matching TRBD1. The sample comprised tumor tissue. CDR3 protein: CASSQDRGLYNEQFF. Read as DNA, the sequence is TGTGCCAGCAGCCAGGACAGGGGGCTGTACAATGAGCAGTTCTTC. The entire variable domain, with the stretches around the CDR3 drawn from the reference TRBV7-9 and TRBJ2-1 proteins, is DTGVSQNPRHKITKRGQNVTFRCDPISEHNRLYWYRQTLGQGPEFLTYFQNEAQLEKSRLLSDRFSAERPKGSFSTLEIQRTEQGDSAMYLCASSQDRGLYNEQFFGPGTRLTVL.